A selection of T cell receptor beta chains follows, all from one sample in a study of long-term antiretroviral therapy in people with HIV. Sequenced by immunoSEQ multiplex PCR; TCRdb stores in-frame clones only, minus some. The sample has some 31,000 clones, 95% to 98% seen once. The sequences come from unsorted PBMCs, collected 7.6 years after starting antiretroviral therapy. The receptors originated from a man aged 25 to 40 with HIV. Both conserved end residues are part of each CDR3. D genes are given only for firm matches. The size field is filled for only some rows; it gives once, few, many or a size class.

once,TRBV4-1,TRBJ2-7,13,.,CASSPGKGYEQYF,TGCGCCAGCAGCCCCGGGAAAGGGTACGAGCAGTACTTC
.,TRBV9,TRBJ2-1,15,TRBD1,CASSSTGAAYNEQFF,TGTGCCAGCAGCTCAACAGGGGCAGCCTACAATGAGCAGTTCTTC
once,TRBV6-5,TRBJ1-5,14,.,CASSYSGGGGAQHF,TGTGCCAGCAGTTACAGTGGAGGCGGAGGGGCCCAGCATTTT
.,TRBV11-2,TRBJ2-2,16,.,CASSTSWDSNTGELFF,TGTGCCAGCTCCACGTCATGGGACTCGAACACCGGGGAGCTGTTTTTT
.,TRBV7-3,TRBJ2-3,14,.,CASSGLASTDTQYF,TGTGCCAGCAGCGGGCTAGCGAGCACAGATACGCAGTATTTT
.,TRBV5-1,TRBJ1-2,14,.,CASSLAGASYGYTF,TGCGCCAGCAGCTTGGCAGGGGCCAGCTATGGCTACACCTTC
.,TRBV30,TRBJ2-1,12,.,CAWSKRGDEQFF,TGTGCCTGGAGTAAGAGAGGCGATGAGCAGTTCTTC
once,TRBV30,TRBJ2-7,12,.,CAWSVVVYEQYF,TGTGCCTGGAGTGTAGTCGTATACGAGCAGTACTTC
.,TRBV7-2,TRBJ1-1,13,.,CASSLQGNTEAFF,TGTGCCAGCAGTTTACAGGGGAACACTGAAGCTTTCTTT
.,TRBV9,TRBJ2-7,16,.,CASSPRGGPDSYEQYF,TGTGCCAGCAGTCCTAGGGGGGGACCCGACTCCTACGAGCAGTACTTC
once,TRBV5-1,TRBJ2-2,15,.,CASSLEGYLGGELFF,TGCGCCAGCAGCTTGGAGGGGTATTTAGGCGGGGAGCTGTTTTTT
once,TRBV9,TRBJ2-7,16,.,CASSRTERDNSYEQYF,TGTGCCAGCAGCAGAACGGAACGGGACAACTCCTACGAGCAGTACTTC
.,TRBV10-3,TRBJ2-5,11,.,CATRTTETQYF,TGTGCCACGAGGACTACGGAGACCCAGTACTTC
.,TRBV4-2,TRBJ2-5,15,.,CASSQDGTEEETQYF,TGTGCCAGCAGCCAAGACGGGACTGAGGAAGAGACCCAGTACTTC
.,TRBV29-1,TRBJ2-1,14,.,CSVGGPSSYNEQFF,TGCAGCGTTGGGGGGCCAAGCTCCTACAATGAGCAGTTCTTC
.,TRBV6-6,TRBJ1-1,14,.,CAINSGGLNTEAFF,TGTGCCATCAATTCCGGGGGGCTGAACACTGAAGCTTTCTTT
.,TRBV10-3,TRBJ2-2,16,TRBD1,CAISELRDRGTGELFF,TGTGCCATCAGTGAACTTCGGGACAGGGGAACCGGGGAGCTGTTTTTT
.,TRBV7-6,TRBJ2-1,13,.,CASGEGSYNEQFF,TGTGCCAGCGGAGAAGGCTCCTACAATGAGCAGTTCTTC
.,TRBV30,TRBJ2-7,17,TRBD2,CAWSVVGSGLAGREQYF,TGTGCCTGGAGTGTTGTAGGGTCCGGACTAGCGGGGCGCGAGCAGTACTTC
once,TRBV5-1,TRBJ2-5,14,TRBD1,CASSSDRGQETQYF,TGCGCCAGCAGCTCGGACAGGGGGCAGGAGACCCAGTACTTC
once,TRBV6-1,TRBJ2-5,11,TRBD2,CASFLGLAEYF,TGTGCCAGCTTTTTGGGACTAGCGGAGTACTTC
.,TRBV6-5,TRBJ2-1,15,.,CASSYLTRSYNEQFF,TGTGCCAGCAGTTACCTCACTCGCTCCTACAATGAGCAGTTCTTC
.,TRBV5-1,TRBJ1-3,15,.,CASSLSQSTGNTIYF,TGCGCCAGCAGCTTATCCCAGTCCACTGGAAACACCATATATTTT
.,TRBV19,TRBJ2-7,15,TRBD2,CASSIVLATTYEQYF,TGTGCCAGTAGTATAGTACTAGCGACAACCTACGAGCAGTACTTC
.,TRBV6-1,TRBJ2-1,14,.,CASSEGRGNNEQFF,TGTGCCAGCAGTGAAGGAAGGGGGAACAATGAGCAGTTCTTC
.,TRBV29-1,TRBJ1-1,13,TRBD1,CSAGDRGLAEAFF,TGCAGCGCGGGGGACAGGGGGTTGGCTGAAGCTTTCTTT
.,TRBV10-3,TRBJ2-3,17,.,CAISSQVSGPYTDTQYF,TGTGCCATCAGTAGCCAGGTCTCGGGGCCATACACAGATACGCAGTATTTT
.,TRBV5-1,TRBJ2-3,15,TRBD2,CASRHEAGARDTQYF,TGCGCCAGCAGGCACGAAGCGGGGGCCAGAGATACGCAGTATTTT
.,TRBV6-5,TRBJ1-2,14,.,CASSQTPGASGYTF,TGTGCCAGCAGCCAGACTCCAGGTGCTAGCGGCTACACCTTC
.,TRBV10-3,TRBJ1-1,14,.,CAISEGSMNTEAFF,TGTGCCATCAGTGAGGGGTCAATGAACACTGAAGCTTTCTTT
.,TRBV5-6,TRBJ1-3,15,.,CASSFESGLGNTIYF,TGTGCCAGCAGTTTTGAGTCGGGGCTTGGAAACACCATATATTTT
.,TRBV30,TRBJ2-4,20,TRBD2,CAWSVMRAGLAGVAKNIQYF,TGTGCCTGGAGTGTAATGCGGGCGGGGCTAGCGGGAGTAGCCAAAAACATTCAGTACTTC
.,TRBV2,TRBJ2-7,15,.,CASRPRVVSSYEQYF,TGTGCCAGCAGGCCAAGGGTGGTGAGCTCCTACGAGCAGTACTTC
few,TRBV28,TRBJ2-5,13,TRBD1,CASRDSSQETQYF,TGTGCCAGCCGGGACAGCTCTCAAGAGACCCAGTACTTC
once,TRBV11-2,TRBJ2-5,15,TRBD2,CASSFSGRAGETQYF,TGTGCCAGCAGCTTCTCCGGGAGGGCCGGAGAGACCCAGTACTTC
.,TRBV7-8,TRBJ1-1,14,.,CASSAGGANTEAFF,TGTGCCAGCAGCGCCGGGGGCGCGAACACTGAAGCTTTCTTT
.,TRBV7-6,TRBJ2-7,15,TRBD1,CASSGHRGLGYEQYF,TGTGCCAGCAGCGGACACAGGGGATTAGGCTACGAGCAGTACTTC
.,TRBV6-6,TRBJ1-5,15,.,CASSPPDRGNQPQHF,TGTGCCAGCAGTCCTCCGGACCGTGGGAATCAGCCCCAGCATTTT
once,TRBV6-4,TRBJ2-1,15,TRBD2,CASSDSSGSYNEQFF,TGTGCCAGCAGTGACTCGAGCGGGAGTTACAATGAGCAGTTCTTC
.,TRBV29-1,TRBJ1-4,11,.,CSAMKGGKLFF,TGCAGCGCCATGAAGGGCGGGAAACTGTTTTTT
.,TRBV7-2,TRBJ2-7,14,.,CASSLAATTYEQYF,TGTGCCAGCAGCTTAGCGGCCACCACCTACGAGCAGTACTTC
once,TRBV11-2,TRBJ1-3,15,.,CASSLLLGSGNTIYF,TGTGCCAGCAGTCTCCTTCTAGGCTCTGGAAACACCATATATTTT
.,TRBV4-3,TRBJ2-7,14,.,CASSQGTPTYEQYF,TGCGCCAGCTCCCAAGGGACTCCAACCTACGAGCAGTACTTC
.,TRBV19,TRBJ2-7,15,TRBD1,CASSSFPGQGYEQYF,TGTGCCAGTAGTTCCTTCCCGGGACAGGGCTACGAGCAGTACTTC
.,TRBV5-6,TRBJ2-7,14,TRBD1,CASSLGQGANEQYF,TGTGCCAGCAGCTTAGGACAGGGGGCTAACGAGCAGTACTTC
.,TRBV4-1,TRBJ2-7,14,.,CASSPRGGSYEQYF,TGCGCCAGCAGCCCCCGAGGGGGGTCCTACGAGCAGTACTTC
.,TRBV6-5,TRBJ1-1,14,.,CASSYVAADTEAFF,TGTGCCAGCAGTTACGTGGCGGCAGACACTGAAGCTTTCTTT
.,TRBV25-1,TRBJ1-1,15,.,CASSPPPPRKTEAFF,TGTGCCAGCAGCCCACCCCCGCCCCGGAAGACTGAAGCTTTCTTT
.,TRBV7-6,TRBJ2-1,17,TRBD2,CASSLGPPSGSYNEQFF,TGTGCCAGCAGCTTAGGTCCGCCTAGCGGGAGTTACAATGAGCAGTTCTTC
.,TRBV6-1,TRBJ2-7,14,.,CASSTRATIYEQYF,TGTGCCAGCAGTACAAGAGCGACCATCTACGAGCAGTACTTC
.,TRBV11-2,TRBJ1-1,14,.,CASSTGGANTEAFF,TGTGCCAGCAGCACGGGAGGGGCGAACACTGAAGCTTTCTTT
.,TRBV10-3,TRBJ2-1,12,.,CAISLTSNEQFF,TGTGCCATCAGTCTCACTAGCAATGAGCAGTTCTTC
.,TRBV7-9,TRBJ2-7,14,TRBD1,CASSRQGPIYEQYF,TGTGCCAGCAGCCGACAGGGCCCTATCTACGAGCAGTACTTC
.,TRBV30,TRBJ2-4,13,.,CAWSNGGANIQYF,TGTGCCTGGAGTAACGGAGGGGCAAACATTCAGTACTTC
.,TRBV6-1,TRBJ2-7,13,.,CASSEGLSYEQYF,TGTGCCAGCAGTGAAGGCCTCTCCTACGAGCAGTACTTC
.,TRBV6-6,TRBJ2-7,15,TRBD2,CASSLLGSGMYEQYF,TGTGCCAGCAGTCTGTTAGGGAGCGGGATGTACGAGCAGTACTTC
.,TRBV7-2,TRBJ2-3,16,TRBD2,CASSLGASGRTDTQYF,TGTGCCAGCAGCTTAGGGGCTAGCGGGCGCACAGATACGCAGTATTTT
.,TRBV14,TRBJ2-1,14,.,CASSRGSGGHEQFF,TGTGCCAGCAGCCGAGGTTCCGGGGGCCATGAGCAGTTCTTC
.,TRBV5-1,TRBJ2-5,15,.,CASSLMGGPPETQYF,TGCGCCAGCAGCTTGATGGGCGGCCCCCCAGAGACCCAGTACTTC